The 27 T cell receptor beta chains below all came from one sample that was sequenced in a study of cytomegalovirus exposure and HLA in healthy donors. The primer mix had 60 Vbeta and 13 Jbeta primers. TCRdb's table, derived via immunoSEQ multiplex PCR, lists solely in-frame clones and lacks some. The data hold 150,000 to 160,000 clones, with around three quarters observed a single time. Sequencing was carried out using PBMCs. The receptors were sampled from a woman between 40 and 50 years old in good health and CMV-seronegative.

The chain has TRBV2 and TRBJ2-1, with TRBD1 as a possible D gene (6 bases). The CDR3 spans 15 residues. Trimming removed 5 bases at V and 9 bases at J, with 20 bases between. Germline-derived CDR1 and CDR2 are SNHLY and FYNNEI. This CDR3 reads CASSRGGQRDGEQFF. In DNA form, the CDR3 reads TGTGCCAGCAGTAGGGGTGGACAGAGGGATGGTGAGCAGTTCTTC.

This chain joins TRBV10-1 and TRBJ2-5, with D possibly being TRBD1 (6 bases). This CDR3 region has 17 residues. With 0 bases removed from V and 2 bases from J, the gap between germline ends came to 16 bases. Germline lookup yields CDR1 WNHNN and CDR2 SYGVQD (reference sequence). The CDR3 bases are TGCGCCAGCAGTGAGTCTTCAACAGGGAGTGGACAAGAGACCCAGTACTTC. This gives the protein CASSESSTGSGQETQYF.

As DNA, the CDR3 is TGCGCCAGCAGCCATTTAGTTGGAGTTAATCAAGAGACCCAGTACTTC. The encoded protein is CASSHLVGVNQETQYF. V is TRBV4-1 and J is TRBJ2-5; D is undetermined. V lost 3 bases and J 2 bases, leaving 16 bases between the germline ends. Germline assignment: CDR1 MGHRA and CDR2 YSYEKL. This CDR3 is 16 amino acids long.

This clone was recorded once. This chain joins TRBV5-1 and TRBJ2-3; TRBD2 is a possible D gene (7 bases). V lost 4 bases to trimming and J lost 3 bases, with 18 bases between them. Germline V gene sequence: CDR1 SGHRS, CDR2 YFSETQ. The CDR3 spans 16 residues. The CDR3 DNA reads as TGCGCCAGCAGCCCTAAGGGGGGGGTGAGGACAGATACGCAGTATTTT. Protein: CASSPKGGVRTDTQYF.

CDR3 region: CASSLNYEGEQFF. The CDR3 DNA reads TGTGCCAGCAGTTTAAACTATGAGGGTGAGCAGTTCTTC. V usage is TRBV28 and J usage is TRBJ2-1, with a weak D call TRBD2 (5 bases). CDR1 and CDR2 from the germline V gene are MDHEN and SYDVKM. This CDR3 spans 13 amino acids. Trimming took off 2 bases at V and 9 bases at J, with 11 bases between the two ends.

This chain connects TRBV7-9 to TRBJ1-1; unclear D gene. Germline loops: CDR1 SEHNR, CDR2 FQNEAQ (reference sequence). The CDR3 has 14 amino acids. V dropped 6 bases and J dropped 6 bases, with 17 bases sitting between them. DNA of the CDR3: TGTGCCAGCAGGTCCGACTTGGGGAGGCCTGAAGCTTTCTTT. Translating it yields CASRSDLGRPEAFF.

This chain connects TRBV2 to TRBJ1-1, with D possibly matching TRBD1 (5 bases). The germline gives CDR1 SNHLY, CDR2 FYNNEI. The ends were cut back, 5 bases at V and 5 bases at J, with 12 bases in the middle. There are 13 residues in the CDR3. CDR3 amino acids: CASSPGEGTEAFF. The CDR3 DNA is TGTGCCAGCAGTCCGGGGGAGGGTACTGAAGCTTTCTTT.

The chain has TRBV11-3 and TRBJ2-1; 8 positions match TRBD2. Germline CDR1 SGHNT, CDR2 YENEEA. The trim removed 7 bases at V and 7 bases at J, leaving 15 bases unmatched. The CDR3 sequence is 16 residues long. The CDR3 nucleotides are TGTGCCAGCACTTCGGTAGTAGGGGGACTAGGTAATGAGCAGTTCTTC. Its protein is CASTSVVGGLGNEQFF.

The chain couples TRBV28 to TRBJ2-7, with TRBD1 matching 7 bases. The CDR3 runs to 14 residues. Germline CDR1 MDHEN, CDR2 SYDVKM. The V gene end was trimmed by 3 bases and the J gene end by 2 bases; junction bases not matched to a gene: 4. CDR3: CASSFSQGAYEQYF. CDR3 sequence (DNA): TGTGCCAGCAGTTTTAGTCAGGGGGCCTACGAGCAGTACTTC.

The genes are TRBV5-1 and TRBJ1-2, with TRBD1 matching over 9 bases. The CDR3 is 14 amino acids. V lost 3 bases and J lost 7; bases outside the gene matches: 7. The germline V gene has CDR1 SGHRS and CDR2 YFSETQ. The CDR3 here is CASSYTGGAGGYTF. The DNA for the CDR3 is TGCGCCAGCAGCTATACAGGGGGCGCTGGTGGCTACACCTTC.

This chain joins TRBV14 and TRBJ2-7, with no clear D. Germline V gene lookup returns CDR1 SGHDN and CDR2 FVKESK. V shed 1 base and J shed 6 bases, with 10 bases lying between them. This CDR3 region has 13 residues. The CDR3 spells CASSQAFRIEQYF. The DNA of the CDR3 is TGTGCCAGCAGCCAAGCCTTCCGTATCGAGCAGTACTTC.

This clone has only one observation. Other DNA sequences in the same sample also yield this CDR3. This sequence joins TRBV19 and TRBJ1-1; TRBD1 might be the D (5 bases). Germline loops: CDR1 LNHDA, CDR2 SQIVND (reference sequence). Trimming removed 5 bases at V and 1 base at J, with 11 bases between. This CDR3 contains 14 residues. CDR3 nucleotide sequence: TGTGCCAGTAGTGACGGCGGACAGAACACTGAAGCTTTCTTT. Its protein is CASSDGGQNTEAFF. The variable domain in full, with the rest retrieved from reference TRBV19 and TRBJ1-1, is DGGITQSPKYLFRKEGQNVTLSCEQNLNHDAMYWYRQDPGQGLRLIYYSQIVNDFQKGDIAEGYSVSREKKESFPLTVTSAQKNPTAFYLCASSDGGQNTEAFFGQGTRLTVV.

The V call is TRBV7-2, the J call TRBJ1-1; no definite D call. V lost 5 bases and J 2 bases, leaving 9 bases between the germline ends. The CDR3 is 13 residues long. In germline, CDR1 is SGHTA, CDR2 FQGNSA. The CDR3: CASSLQLNTEAFF. The CDR3 DNA reads as TGTGCCAGCAGCCTACAGCTAAACACTGAAGCTTTCTTT.

V is TRBV6-5 and J is TRBJ2-1; 10 nucleotides match TRBD2. Germline V CDR1 and CDR2: MNHEY, SVGAGI. V shed 7 bases, J shed 7 bases, and the junction held 7 bases outside the gene matches. The CDR3 covers 14 residues. CDR3 protein: CASKKREGLNEQFF. DNA of the CDR3: TGTGCCAGCAAGAAGCGGGAGGGCCTAAATGAGCAGTTCTTC.

The chain has TRBV5-4 and TRBJ2-5; D is ambiguous. This CDR3 region has 12 residues. V gave up 9 bases and J gave up 3 bases, with 12 bases separating them. Germline V gene lookup returns CDR1 SGHNT and CDR2 YYREEE (reference sequence). The CDR3 DNA follows: TGTGCCACCTCGTCACAAGAAGAGACCCAGTACTTC. This sequence encodes CATSSQEETQYF.

V gene TRBV5-6 combines with J gene TRBJ2-5; 15 nucleotides match TRBD2. This CDR3 has 16 residues. After removal of 3 bases from V and 5 bases from J, the junction contained 5 bases not matched to a gene. The V gene's germline CDR1 is SGHDT and CDR2 YYEEEE. The CDR3 coding sequence is TGTGCCAGCAGCTGGGGGGGACTAGCGGGAGGTGAGACCCAGTACTTC. It specifies CASSWGGLAGGETQYF.

CDR3: CASSLAGESYEQYF. The CDR3 nucleotides are TGCGCCAGCAGCTTGGCCGGGGAATCCTACGAGCAGTACTTC. The rearrangement uses TRBV5-1 and TRBJ2-7; perhaps TRBD2 as D (5 bases). The CDR3 runs to 14 residues. In germline, CDR1 is SGHRS, CDR2 YFSETQ. Deletions cut 0 bases from V and 1 base from J, with 8 bases between.

The DNA for the CDR3 is TGTGCCAGCAGCGGGGACAGCTTGAACACTGAAGCTTTCTTT. Protein: CASSGDSLNTEAFF. The chain joins TRBV5-4 to TRBJ1-1; 7 bases are a match to TRBD1. The CDR3 is 14 amino acids. Trimming at V came to 4 bases and at J to 0 bases, leaving 3 bases not matched to a gene. Looked up from germline, CDR1 is SGHNT and CDR2 is YYREEE (reference sequence).

Only a few counts were recorded for this clone. The rearrangement links TRBV11-3 to TRBJ1-1; TRBD1 might be the D (5 bases). Germline CDR1 SGHNT, CDR2 YENEEA. V was shortened by 3 bases and J by 1 base, with 12 bases between the two germline ends. CDR3 length: 15 amino acids. The CDR3 region is CASSFFAQGNTEAFF. In DNA form, the CDR3 reads TGTGCCAGCAGCTTTTTTGCCCAGGGGAACACTGAAGCTTTCTTT.

The chain is built from TRBV19 and TRBJ2-7, with D perhaps TRBD2 (5 bases). The germline CDR1 and CDR2 sequences are LNHDA and SQIVND (reference sequence). The CDR3 length is 14 residues. The V end lost 6 bases, the J end lost 0 bases, and 12 bases lay between the germline ends. In DNA form, the CDR3 reads TGTGCCAGTAGACCAACAGCGGACTCCTACGAGCAGTACTTC. Translation: CASRPTADSYEQYF. The full variable domain, its missing parts supplied by reference TRBV19 and TRBJ2-7, is DGGITQSPKYLFRKEGQNVTLSCEQNLNHDAMYWYRQDPGQGLRLIYYSQIVNDFQKGDIAEGYSVSREKKESFPLTVTSAQKNPTAFYLCASRPTADSYEQYFGPGTRLTVT.

This chain's CDR3 is CASSLSGWGNTGELFF. CDR3 nucleotides: TGTGCCAGCAGCTTGTCAGGGTGGGGGAACACCGGGGAGCTGTTTTTT. The chain couples TRBV5-5 to TRBJ2-2, with a weak D call TRBD1 (5 bases). In germline, CDR1 is SGHKS, CDR2 YYEKEE (reference sequence). The CDR3 extends over 16 amino acids. V was shortened by 1 base and J by 1 base, with 11 bases between the two germline ends.

The chain uses TRBV9 and TRBJ1-1; the match to TRBD1 covers 8 bases. CDR1 and CDR2 from the germline V gene are SGDLS and YYNGEE. The ends lost 2 bases at V and 1 base at J; junction bases unmatched: 1. The CDR3 length is 14 residues. The CDR3: CASSVTGGNTEAFF. The CDR3 coding sequence is TGTGCCAGCAGCGTCACAGGGGGGAACACTGAAGCTTTCTTT.

This clone has just one count. DNA for the CDR3: TGTGCCAGCACCGGGGACAGGGGAGCCGAAGATACGCAGTATTTT. Protein: CASTGDRGAEDTQYF. V and J are TRBV4-2 and TRBJ2-3, with TRBD1 identical over 10 bases. The CDR3 has 15 residues. The ends lost 7 bases at V and 5 bases at J; junction bases unmatched: 9. CDR1 and CDR2 (germline): LGHNA, YNFKEQ.

CDR3 sequence: CASSPSRYNEQFF. For the CDR3, the DNA is TGTGCCAGCAGCCCCTCCAGATACAATGAGCAGTTCTTC. The genes are TRBV11-2 and TRBJ2-1, with D unresolved. The CDR3 runs 13 residues. The V end was cut by 5 bases, the J end by 4 bases, with 9 bases between. The germline CDR1 and CDR2 sequences are SGHAT and FQNNGV.

This clone was seen only a few times. The chain recombines TRBV18 with TRBJ1-2; 10 bases line up with TRBD1. The V segment lost 3 bases and the J segment 4 bases; nucleotides outside the gene matches: 5. Germline-derived CDR1 and CDR2 are KGHSH and LQKENI. The CDR3 is 15 amino acids. The CDR3 region is CASSPPGQGTYGYTF. In DNA, the CDR3 is TGTGCCAGCTCACCCCCGGGACAGGGGACCTATGGCTACACCTTC.

The rearrangement joins TRBV2 to TRBJ1-5, with D possibly matching TRBD1 (6 bases). The length of the CDR3 is 15 residues. Trimming removed 3 bases at V and 6 bases at J, with 15 bases between. The germline V gene encodes CDR1 SNHLY and CDR2 FYNNEI. CDR3 in DNA: TGTGCCAGCAGTGAGGAACAGGGTGGCGGTCAGCCCCAGCATTTT. Its protein product is CASSEEQGGGQPQHF. Drawing the rest from reference TRBV2 and TRBJ1-5, the complete variable domain is EPEVTQTPSHQVTQMGQEVILRCVPISNHLYFYWYRQILGQKVEFLVSFYNNEISEKSEIFDDQFSVERPDGSNFTLKIRSTKLEDSAMYFCASSEEQGGGQPQHFGDGTRLSIL.

The V call is TRBV9, the J call TRBJ1-4, with 9 bases identical to TRBD1. Looked up from germline, CDR1 is SGDLS and CDR2 is YYNGEE. This CDR3 region has 15 residues. Trimming at V came to 2 bases and at J to 8 bases, leaving 7 bases not matched to a gene. For the CDR3, the DNA is TGTGCCAGCAGCGTTACAGGGGGCGAGACGGAAAAACTGTTTTTT. Encoded protein: CASSVTGGETEKLFF. The complete variable domain, with remaining parts taken from reference TRBV9 and TRBJ1-4, reads DSGVTQTPKHLITATGQRVTLRCSPRSGDLSVYWYQQSLDQGLQFLIQYYNGEERAKGNILERFSAQQFPDLHSELNLSSLELGDSALYFCASSVTGGETEKLFFGSGTQLSVL.